These 6 T cell receptor beta chains were all obtained from the same sample, sequenced in a study of response to subunit inactivated influenza vaccine. TCRdb fed the RT-PCR reads into MiXCR, producing one record per CDR3 protein. The sample yields 750,000 to 850,000 distinct CDR3 sequences, about a fifth seen once. Sequencing used PBMCs from blood, obtained around 5 days after vaccination. These receptors all come from a man in his forties or fifties who received an inactivated influenza vaccine.

This clonotype was seen more than once but under ten times. The chain has TRBV4-1 and TRBJ1-4, with D perhaps matching TRBD1 (5 bases). Germline CDR1 is MGHRA and CDR2 is YSYEKL. The CDR3 runs to 18 residues. The V gene lost 1 base and the J gene lost 4 bases, with 19 bases spanning the gap. Here the CDR3 reads CASSQGRAAGRNNEKLFF. In DNA form, the CDR3 reads TGCGCCAGCAGCCAAGGAAGGGCGGCGGGGCGTAATAATGAAAAACTGTTTTTT.

This clonotype was observed a few times. Just one base apart from a much larger clone, this may be a read error. The chain joins TRBV7-9 to TRBJ2-1; the D gene is possibly TRBD1 (5 bases). The length of the CDR3 is 11 residues. V was trimmed by 4 bases and J by 8 bases, leaving 6 bases between them. Germline-derived CDR1 and CDR2 are SEHNR and FQNEAQ (reference sequence). The CDR3 loop is CASSWGDEQFF. CDR3 bases: TGTGCCAGCAGCTGGGGCGATGAGCAGTTCTTC.

Only a few counts were recorded for this clonotype. J is TRBJ2-3 and V is TRBV20-1; 10 bases align to TRBD2. Unmatched junction bases numbered 5, after V lost 3 bases and J lost 5 bases. This CDR3 has 14 amino acids. Germline-derived CDR1 and CDR2 are DFQATT and SNEGSKA (reference sequence). The CDR3 DNA follows: TGCAGTGCTAGCGTCCTAGCGGGAGTAGATACGCAGTATTTT. Amino acid sequence: CSASVLAGVDTQYF.

This clonotype was seen a few times. V gene TRBV4-3 combines with J gene TRBJ2-6; perhaps TRBD1 as D (6 bases). The CDR3 extends over 20 amino acids. Germline CDR1 LGHNA, CDR2 YSLEER. V lost 1 base, J lost 1 base, and 20 bases lay in between. This CDR3 reads CASSQAFYRRGRSGANVLTF. CDR3 nucleotide sequence: TGCGCCAGCAGCCAAGCGTTTTATCGCAGGGGAAGATCTGGGGCCAACGTCCTGACTTTC.

This chain links TRBV20-1 with TRBJ2-3; TRBD2 might be the D (7 bases). The CDR3 spans 16 residues. Per the germline V gene, CDR1 is DFQATT and CDR2 is SNEGSKA (reference sequence). V was clipped by 0 bases and J by 3 bases, with 16 bases between them. CDR3 coding DNA: TGCAGTGCTAGAGACGACTTGGGGGGGCTAACAGATACGCAGTATTTT. Translation gives CSARDDLGGLTDTQYF.

The chain couples TRBV24-1 to TRBJ2-1; 12 positions agree with TRBD2. The V gene's germline CDR1 is KGHDR and CDR2 SFDVKD. J lost 2 bases, V lost 7 bases, and 14 bases had no gene match. The CDR3 runs to 19 residues. The CDR3 reads CATSGGPGLAGSTYNEQFF. In DNA, the CDR3 is TGTGCCACCAGCGGGGGCCCGGGACTAGCGGGTTCAACCTACAATGAGCAGTTCTTC.